A selection of T cell receptor beta chains follows, all from one sample in a study of T cell responses to AZD1222 COVID-19 vaccine. Clones were read by immunoSEQ multiplex PCR, and TCRdb kept only the in-frame ones, dropping some. Of roughly 150,000 clones in the sample, less than 95% are singletons; the top ten hold 1.2% to 1.5%. This specimen consisted of peripheral blood, obtained on day 0 of AZD1222 vaccination. The receptors stem from an adult in good health. Each CDR3 is given with its conserved first and last residue. Each record gives: clone size, V gene, J gene, D gene, CDR3 DNA, CDR3 protein. The D gene is left open where the match is weak. A row's size may be missing; if present it is once, few, many or a size class.

>.|TRBV2|TRBJ1-3|.
TGTGCCAGCAGATACTCTGGAAACACCATATATTTT
CASRYSGNTIYF
>.|TRBV27|TRBJ2-1|TRBD1
TGTGCCAGCAGTTCCGAACAGGGGGTCCTAGGCTCCTACAATGAGCAGTTCTTC
CASSSEQGVLGSYNEQFF
>.|TRBV7-9|TRBJ2-7|TRBD2
TGTGCCAGCAGCATGGGCCCTGCGGGGGACGAGCAGTACTTC
CASSMGPAGDEQYF
>.|TRBV4-1|TRBJ2-7|TRBD2
TGCGCCAGCAGCCCCCAGCGGGAGGCCTACGAGCAGTACTTC
CASSPQREAYEQYF
>few|TRBV5-5|TRBJ2-6|.
TGTGCCAGCAGCGATCGTGCCTCTGGGGCCAACGTCCTGACTTTC
CASSDRASGANVLTF
>.|TRBV5-4|TRBJ2-2|TRBD1
TGTGCCAGCAGCGAAGACAGGGGACTTAACACCGGGGAGCTGTTTTTT
CASSEDRGLNTGELFF
>few|TRBV4-2|TRBJ2-1|.
TGTGCCAGCAGCCCCGATGTAGCAGCACCCAATGAGCAGTTCTTC
CASSPDVAAPNEQFF
>.|TRBV4-1|TRBJ1-2|TRBD1
TGCGCCAGCAGCCAACCCGGACAGGGGCTTAACTATGGCTACACCTTC
CASSQPGQGLNYGYTF
>.|TRBV19|TRBJ1-5|TRBD1
TGTGCCAGTAGTGGAAGGCAGGGGGGACAGCCCCAGCATTTT
CASSGRQGGQPQHF
>once|TRBV19|TRBJ2-3|TRBD1
TGTGCCAGTAGTAAGCTACAGGGGCCAGATACGCAGTATTTT
CASSKLQGPDTQYF
>.|TRBV30|TRBJ1-5|.
TGTGCCTGGAGTGTCCCACTGGGGCGGGGAAAGCCCCAGCATTTT
CAWSVPLGRGKPQHF
>.|TRBV6-6|TRBJ2-1|TRBD2
TGTGCCAGCGGACTAGGATACAATGAGCAGTTCTTC
CASGLGYNEQFF
>.|TRBV18|TRBJ2-5|.
TGTGCCAGCTCATCCCAAGAGACCCAGTACTTC
CASSSQETQYF
>.|TRBV12-3/TRBV12-4|TRBJ1-1|TRBD1
TGTGCCAGCAGTACAGGGGCGGCTGAAGCTTTCTTT
CASSTGAAEAFF
>.|TRBV5-1|TRBJ1-1|TRBD1
TGCGCCAGCAGCCGGACAGGGGAGACGAACACTGAAGCTTTCTTT
CASSRTGETNTEAFF
>once|TRBV10-2|TRBJ1-2|TRBD1
TGCGCCAGCAGTCTCGCCCCTGGGGGACAGGGGCCTCTTAGGGGCTACACCTTC
CASSLAPGGQGPLRGYTF
>.|TRBV20-1|TRBJ1-4|.
TGCAGTGTGGGAACTAATGAAAAACTGTTTTTT
CSVGTNEKLFF
>.|TRBV7-2|TRBJ2-1|.
TGTGCCAGCAGCTTAGTCGGTGGCCTGGCGGCGTACAATGAGCAGTTCTTC
CASSLVGGLAAYNEQFF
>.|TRBV11-2|TRBJ2-7|.
TGTGCCAGCAGCTTAGTCGGGGGCCTCGACGAGCAGTACTTC
CASSLVGGLDEQYF
>.|TRBV15|TRBJ1-6|.
TGTGCCACCAGCAGAGACACGGTGGGGGATTCACCCCTCCACTTT
CATSRDTVGDSPLHF
>once|TRBV28|TRBJ2-7|.
TGTGCCAGCAGTCCAGGACCAACGTACGAGCAGTACTTC
CASSPGPTYEQYF
>.|TRBV18|TRBJ2-2|.
TGTGCCAGCTCACCATTTGCACAGGTCGACACCGGGGAGCTGTTTTTT
CASSPFAQVDTGELFF
>few|TRBV6-1|TRBJ1-5|.
TGTGCCAGCAGTGAAGCGGAGGTTCAGCCCCAGCATTTT
CASSEAEVQPQHF
>.|TRBV14|TRBJ1-5|TRBD1
TGTGCCAGCAGCCTCGCCGGGACAGGGACCTTATGGAGCAATCAGCCCCAGCATTTT
CASSLAGTGTLWSNQPQHF
>.|TRBV6-5|TRBJ1-1|.
TGTGCCAGCAGTTACCTGGGGCAGGTGATGAACACTGAAGCTTTCTTT
CASSYLGQVMNTEAFF
>.|TRBV6-5|TRBJ1-2|.
TGTGCCAGCCGAAGAGGACGGACAAACTATGGCTACACCTTC
CASRRGRTNYGYTF
>few|TRBV18|TRBJ1-2|.
TGTGCCAGCTCACCACCGGCCGCCCTTAGGGGGGCCGGCTACACCTTC
CASSPPAALRGAGYTF
>.|TRBV7-9|TRBJ1-1|.
TGTGCCAGCAGCTTATTGACCGACAGGACTGAAGCTTTCTTT
CASSLLTDRTEAFF
>.|TRBV5-1|TRBJ1-2|.
TGCGCCAGCAGCTCAGAGAGGGCCCTCAGCTTC
CASSSERALSF
>.|TRBV7-6|TRBJ1-2|.
TGTGCCAGCAGCTCCATGGGGGCCGCATTTTATGGCTACACCTTC
CASSSMGAAFYGYTF
>.|TRBV2|TRBJ1-6|.
TGTGCCAGCGGCCGGGAACAGGGAAATTCACCCCTCCACTTT
CASGREQGNSPLHF
>.|TRBV28|TRBJ2-1|.
TGTGCCAGCAGTCCCTTTATAGGGCGGAGCTCCTACAATGAGCAGTTCTTC
CASSPFIGRSSYNEQFF
>.|TRBV5-4|TRBJ1-2|.
TGTGCCAGCAGCGTTCAGGGTGGCTATGGCTACACCTTC
CASSVQGGYGYTF
>.|TRBV5-6|TRBJ2-1|TRBD2
TGTGCCAGCAGCTTGGACGAGCGGGAGGGCCTGGAAGAGCAGTTCTTC
CASSLDEREGLEEQFF
>.|TRBV7-3|TRBJ1-1|.
TGTGCCAGCAGCTTAATTGGGGGTGGGATTGGAACTGAAGCTTTCTTT
CASSLIGGGIGTEAFF
>.|TRBV7-8|TRBJ2-6|.
TGTGCCAGCAGCCACAGGGAATCTGGGGCCAACGTCCTGACTTTC
CASSHRESGANVLTF
>.|TRBV4-1|TRBJ2-1|.
TGCGCCAGCAGCCAAGATCGGCTAGCGCGAAGTGAGCAGTTCTTC
CASSQDRLARSEQFF
>.|TRBV10-2|TRBJ2-1|.
TGCGCCAGCAGTGACTGGACAGTTAATGAGCAGTTCTTC
CASSDWTVNEQFF
>.|TRBV27|TRBJ2-7|TRBD2
TGTGCCAGCAGTTTAACTAGCGGAGCGAACTACGAGCAGTACTTC
CASSLTSGANYEQYF
>.|TRBV12-5|TRBJ2-1|.
TGTGCTAGTGGTTTGGTACTAGCTCCAGGCAATGAGCAGTTCTTC
CASGLVLAPGNEQFF
>.|TRBV11-2|TRBJ1-1|TRBD1
TGTGCCAGCAGCCTAAGTACCCCACGGACAGGTGAGACTGAAGCTTTCTTT
CASSLSTPRTGETEAFF
>.|TRBV2|TRBJ1-5|.
TGTGCCAGCAGTGAAACCAGGGGAAACCGCCAAGGGCAGCCCCAGCATTTT
CASSETRGNRQGQPQHF
>.|TRBV11-3|TRBJ2-1|.
TGTGCCAGCAGTAAGGACTACAATGAGCAGTTCTTC
CASSKDYNEQFF
>.|TRBV3-1/TRBV3-2|TRBJ2-7|.
TGTGCCAGCAGCCAGGGGACTCTCCTCTACGAGCAGTACTTC
CASSQGTLLYEQYF
>.|TRBV28|TRBJ1-1|.
TGTGCCAGCAGCCGAAGGGCCGACACTGAAGCTTTCTTT
CASSRRADTEAFF
>.|TRBV4-3|TRBJ2-7|TRBD2
TGCGCCAGCAGCCAAGGAGGCGGGAGAGCGTACGAGCAGTACTTC
CASSQGGGRAYEQYF
>once|TRBV5-3|TRBJ2-1|TRBD1
TGTGCCAGAAGCTTTGGACAGGGAAGACGCAATGAGCAGTTCTTC
CARSFGQGRRNEQFF
>.|TRBV5-6|TRBJ1-1|TRBD1
TGTGCCAGCAGCCGAGGACAGGGAAACACTGAAGCTTTCTTT
CASSRGQGNTEAFF
>.|TRBV11-2|TRBJ2-7|.
TGTGCCAGCAGCTTAGGTAGGGGACGCCCCCTATACGAGCAGTACTTC
CASSLGRGRPLYEQYF
>.|TRBV7-2|TRBJ1-6|.
TGTGCCAGCAGCTTAGATGGGGATTGGATGTCCTATAATTCACCCCTCCACTTT
CASSLDGDWMSYNSPLHF
>.|TRBV5-8|TRBJ2-5|TRBD2
TGTGCCAGCAGCTCGGGACTAGCGGGGGGGCTAGAGACCCAGTACTTC
CASSSGLAGGLETQYF
>.|TRBV9|TRBJ1-1|TRBD1
TGTGCCAGCAGCCCCGAAGCGGGGACAGTCGCGAACACTGAAGCTTTCTTT
CASSPEAGTVANTEAFF
>.|TRBV20-1|TRBJ2-7|TRBD1
TGCAGTGCTAGTCCCTTGGACAGGGTGGGCCCCTACGAGCAGTACTTC
CSASPLDRVGPYEQYF
>.|TRBV24-1|TRBJ1-5|.
TGTGCCACCAGTGAACAGCGCAATCAGCCCCAGCATTTT
CATSEQRNQPQHF
>.|TRBV2|TRBJ1-6|TRBD1
TGTGCCAGAAGGACAGGGACTAATTCACCCCTCCACTTT
CARRTGTNSPLHF
>.|TRBV9|TRBJ2-2|.
TGTGCCAGCAGCGCCGTACTGTCCCCCGGGGAGCTGTTTTTT
CASSAVLSPGELFF
>.|TRBV7-8|TRBJ2-1|TRBD1
TGTGCCAGCAGCACAAGGACAGGGAATGGGCCCTACAATGAGCAGTTCTTC
CASSTRTGNGPYNEQFF
>.|TRBV5-4|TRBJ2-7|.
TGTGCCAGCAGCTTGGGGCAGATCTCCTACGAGCAGTACTTC
CASSLGQISYEQYF
>.|TRBV4-1|TRBJ1-2|.
TGCGCCAGCAGCCAATTAGGGACATCGTATGGCTACACCTTC
CASSQLGTSYGYTF